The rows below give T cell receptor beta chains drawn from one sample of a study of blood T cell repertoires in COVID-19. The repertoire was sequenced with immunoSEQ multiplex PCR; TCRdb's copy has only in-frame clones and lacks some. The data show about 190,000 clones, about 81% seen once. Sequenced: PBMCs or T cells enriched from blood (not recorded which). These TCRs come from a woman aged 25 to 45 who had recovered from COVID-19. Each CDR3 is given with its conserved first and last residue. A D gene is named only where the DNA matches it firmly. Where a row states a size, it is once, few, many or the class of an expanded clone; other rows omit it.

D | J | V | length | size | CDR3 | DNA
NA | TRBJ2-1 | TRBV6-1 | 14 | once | CASSENRGGHEQFF | TGTGCCAGCAGTGAAAACCGGGGTGGCCATGAGCAGTTCTTC
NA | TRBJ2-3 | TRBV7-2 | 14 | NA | CASSLGQITDTQYF | TGTGCCAGCAGCTTAGGACAGATCACAGATACGCAGTATTTT
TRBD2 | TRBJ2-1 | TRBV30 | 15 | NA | CAWSMGLAGNNEQFF | TGTGCCTGGAGTATGGGACTAGCGGGAAACAATGAGCAGTTCTTC
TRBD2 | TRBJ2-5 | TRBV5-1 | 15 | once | CASTDLAGVGETQYF | TGCGCCAGCACGGACCTAGCGGGAGTTGGGGAGACCCAGTACTTC
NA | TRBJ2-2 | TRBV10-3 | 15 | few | CAISEGTGNTGELFF | TGTGCCATCAGTGAGGGAACAGGGAACACCGGGGAGCTGTTTTTT
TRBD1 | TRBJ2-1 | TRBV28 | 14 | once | CASSFGTGSNEQFF | TGTGCCAGCAGTTTCGGGACAGGTTCGAATGAGCAGTTCTTC
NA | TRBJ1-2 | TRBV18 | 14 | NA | CASSPKGQVYGYTF | TGTGCCAGCTCACCTAAAGGACAAGTCTATGGCTACACCTTC
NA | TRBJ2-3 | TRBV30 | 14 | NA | CAWTPLTWTDTQYF | TGTGCCTGGACCCCACTAACCTGGACAGATACGCAGTATTTT
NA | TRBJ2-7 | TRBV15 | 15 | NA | CATSRGVGQVYEQYF | TGTGCCACCAGCAGAGGAGTAGGTCAGGTCTACGAGCAGTACTTC
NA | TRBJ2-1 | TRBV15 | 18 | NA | CATSRDKNSGSSYNEQFF | TGTGCCACCAGCAGAGATAAGAACAGCGGAAGCTCCTACAATGAGCAGTTCTTC
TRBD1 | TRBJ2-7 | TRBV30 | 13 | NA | CAWSKGQGYEQYF | TGTGCCTGGAGTAAGGGACAGGGCTACGAGCAGTACTTC
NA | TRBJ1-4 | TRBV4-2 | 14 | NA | CASSQDGTGEKLFF | TGTGCCAGCAGCCAAGATGGGACTGGTGAAAAACTGTTTTTT
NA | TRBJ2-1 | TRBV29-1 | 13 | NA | CSVEPAGYNEQFF | TGCAGCGTTGAACCGGCAGGGTATAATGAGCAGTTCTTC
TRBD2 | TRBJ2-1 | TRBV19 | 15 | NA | CASSVLAGGGNEQFF | TGTGCCAGTAGTGTCCTAGCGGGAGGGGGCAATGAGCAGTTCTTC
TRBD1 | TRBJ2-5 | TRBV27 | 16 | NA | CASTPWPTGGVETQYF | TGTGCCAGCACCCCGTGGCCGACAGGGGGCGTCGAGACCCAGTACTTC
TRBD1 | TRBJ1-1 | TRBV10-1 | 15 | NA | CASSGPGQGNTEAFF | TGCGCCAGCAGTGGGCCGGGACAGGGGAACACTGAAGCTTTCTTT
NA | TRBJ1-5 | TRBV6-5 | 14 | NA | CASNQQTSNQPQHF | TGTGCCAGCAATCAACAGACTAGCAATCAGCCCCAGCATTTT
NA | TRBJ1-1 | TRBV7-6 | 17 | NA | CASSLVGGSRGGTEAFF | TGTGCCAGCAGCTTAGTTGGGGGTTCGAGAGGGGGCACTGAAGCTTTCTTT
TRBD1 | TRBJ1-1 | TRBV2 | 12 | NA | CASSGTGGWAFF | TGTGCCAGCAGTGGGACAGGGGGCTGGGCTTTCTTT
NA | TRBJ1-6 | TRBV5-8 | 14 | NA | CASSLGAGASPLHF | TGTGCCAGCAGCTTGGGGGCAGGGGCTTCACCCCTCCACTTT
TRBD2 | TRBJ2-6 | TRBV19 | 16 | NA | CASLAGLFSGANVLTF | TGTGCCAGTTTAGCGGGATTATTCTCTGGGGCCAACGTCCTGACTTTC
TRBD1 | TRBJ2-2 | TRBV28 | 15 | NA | CASRRPTGDTGELFF | TGTGCCAGCAGACGCCCCACAGGGGACACCGGGGAGCTGTTTTTT
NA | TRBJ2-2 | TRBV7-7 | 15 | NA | CASSPGTPNTGELFF | TGTGCTAGCAGCCCCGGGACACCCAACACCGGGGAGCTGTTTTTT
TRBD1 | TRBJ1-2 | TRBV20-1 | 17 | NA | CSASKVELGQGKGGYTF | TGCAGTGCTAGTAAAGTAGAACTGGGACAGGGAAAAGGAGGCTACACCTTC
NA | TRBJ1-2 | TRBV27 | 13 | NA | CASGLGGVEGYTF | TGTGCCAGCGGACTCGGAGGGGTTGAAGGCTACACCTTC
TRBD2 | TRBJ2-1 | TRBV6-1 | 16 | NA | CASSVDLAGRYNEQFF | TGTGCCAGCAGTGTCGATCTAGCGGGAAGGTACAATGAGCAGTTCTTC
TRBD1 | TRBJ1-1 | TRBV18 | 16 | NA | CASSPLPTGTNTEAFF | TGTGCCAGCTCACCACTTCCGACAGGGACGAACACTGAAGCTTTCTTT
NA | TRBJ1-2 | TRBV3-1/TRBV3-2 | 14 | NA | CASSQDLAGWGYTF | TGTGCCAGCAGCCAAGATCTCGCAGGCTGGGGCTACACCTTC
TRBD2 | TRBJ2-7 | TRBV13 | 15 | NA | CASSPDLAGGYEQYF | TGTGCCAGCAGCCCCGATCTAGCGGGAGGGTACGAGCAGTACTTC
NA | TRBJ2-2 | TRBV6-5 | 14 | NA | CASRPTRITGELFF | TGTGCCAGCAGACCGACTCGAATCACCGGGGAGCTGTTTTTT
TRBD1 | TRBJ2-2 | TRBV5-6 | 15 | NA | CASSAGTVNTGELFF | TGTGCCAGCAGCGCCGGGACAGTAAACACCGGGGAGCTGTTTTTT
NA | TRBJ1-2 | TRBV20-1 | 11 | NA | CSAKSEGGYTF | TGCAGTGCTAAATCCGAGGGAGGCTACACCTTC
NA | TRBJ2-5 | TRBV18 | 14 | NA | CASSPQEGSETQYF | TGTGCCAGCTCACCACAGGAGGGTTCAGAGACCCAGTACTTC
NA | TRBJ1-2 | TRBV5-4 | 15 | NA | CASTVERGSYGGYTF | TGTGCCAGCACCGTAGAGCGGGGGTCGTATGGAGGCTACACCTTC
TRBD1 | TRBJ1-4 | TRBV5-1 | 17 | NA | CASSLGGQGERFEKLFF | TGCGCCAGCAGCTTGGGGGGACAGGGTGAAAGATTTGAAAAACTGTTTTTT
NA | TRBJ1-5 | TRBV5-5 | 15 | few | CASSLTGKVNQPQHF | TGTGCCAGCAGCTTGACAGGGAAGGTGAATCAGCCCCAGCATTTT
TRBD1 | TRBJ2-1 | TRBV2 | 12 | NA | CASSLRDRDKFF | TGTGCCAGCAGTCTTCGGGACAGGGATAAGTTCTTC
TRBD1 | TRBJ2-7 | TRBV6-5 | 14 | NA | CASSPGTAGPEQYF | TGTGCCAGCAGCCCCGGGACAGCAGGCCCCGAGCAGTACTTC
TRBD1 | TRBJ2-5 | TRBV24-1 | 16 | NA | CATSNNQQGAAETQYF | TGTGCCACCAGCAATAATCAACAGGGGGCGGCGGAGACCCAGTACTTC
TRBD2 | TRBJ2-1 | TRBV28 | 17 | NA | CASLGQAKREGRNEQFF | TGTGCCAGCCTCGGGCAGGCCAAAAGGGAGGGACGCAATGAGCAGTTCTTC
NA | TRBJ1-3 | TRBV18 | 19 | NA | CASSPLKGPDRLSGNTIYF | TGTGCCAGCTCACCCCTTAAGGGTCCGGACAGACTATCTGGAAACACCATATATTTT
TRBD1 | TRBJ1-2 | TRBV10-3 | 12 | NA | CAIWTGRGGYTF | TGTGCCATTTGGACAGGGAGAGGTGGCTACACCTTC
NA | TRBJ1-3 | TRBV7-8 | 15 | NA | CASSKGADSGNTIYF | TGTGCCAGCAGCAAAGGGGCCGACTCTGGAAACACCATATATTTT
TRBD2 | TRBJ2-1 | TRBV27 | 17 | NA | CASSLQTSGGASNEQFF | TGTGCCAGCAGTCTCCAGACTAGCGGGGGGGCTAGCAATGAGCAGTTCTTC
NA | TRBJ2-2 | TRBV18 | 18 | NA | CASSPASTRATFTGELFF | TGTGCCAGCTCACCAGCCTCTACTAGGGCCACCTTTACCGGGGAGCTGTTTTTT
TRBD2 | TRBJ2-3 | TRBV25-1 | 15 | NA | CASSEYSGRADTQYF | TGTGCCAGCAGTGAATATAGCGGGAGGGCAGATACGCAGTATTTT
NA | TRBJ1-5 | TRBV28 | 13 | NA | CASSLRGGQPQHF | TGTGCCAGCAGTTTAAGGGGTGGCCAGCCCCAGCATTTT
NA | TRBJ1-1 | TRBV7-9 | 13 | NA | CASSLGSGRPAFF | TGTGCCAGCAGCTTAGGGTCGGGTAGACCGGCTTTCTTT
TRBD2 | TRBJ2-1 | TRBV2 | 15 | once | CASRGTSGGSNEQFF | TGTGCCAGCAGAGGGACTAGCGGGGGGTCCAATGAGCAGTTCTTC
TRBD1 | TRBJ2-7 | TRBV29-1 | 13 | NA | CSVEGQGAHEQYF | TGCAGCGTTGAGGGCCAGGGGGCCCACGAGCAGTACTTC
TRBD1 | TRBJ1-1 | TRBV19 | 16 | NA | CASKPINRGVGTEAFF | TGTGCCAGTAAGCCAATTAACAGGGGAGTAGGGACTGAAGCTTTCTTT
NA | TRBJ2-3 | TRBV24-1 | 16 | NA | CATSSPGQRSTDTQYF | TGTGCCACCAGCAGCCCAGGACAACGAAGCACAGATACGCAGTATTTT
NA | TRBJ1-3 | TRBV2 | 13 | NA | CASSGTAGNTIYF | TGTGCCAGCAGTGGGACAGCTGGAAACACCATATATTTT
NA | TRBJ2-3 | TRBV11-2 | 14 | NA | CASSLGRGTDTQYF | TGTGCCAGCAGCTTAGGCCGGGGGACAGATACGCAGTATTTT
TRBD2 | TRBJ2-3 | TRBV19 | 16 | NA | CASRPSGGVGTDTQYF | TGTGCCAGTAGGCCAAGCGGGGGAGTTGGCACAGATACGCAGTATTTT
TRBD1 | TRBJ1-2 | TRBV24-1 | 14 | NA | CATSELGTAGGYTF | TGTGCCACCAGTGAACTTGGGACAGCCGGGGGCTACACCTTC
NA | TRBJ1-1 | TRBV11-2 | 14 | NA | CASSFDRINTEAFF | TGTGCCAGCAGCTTCGACAGGATAAACACTGAAGCTTTCTTT
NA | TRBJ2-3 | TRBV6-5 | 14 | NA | CASSRDIDTDTQYF | TGTGCCAGCAGCCGCGACATAGACACAGATACGCAGTATTTT
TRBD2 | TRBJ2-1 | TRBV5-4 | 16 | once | CASSFWGTSGYNEQFF | TGTGCCAGCAGCTTTTGGGGGACTAGCGGATACAATGAGCAGTTCTTC
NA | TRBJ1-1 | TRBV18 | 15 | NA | CASSPLSRVAIEAFF | TGTGCCAGCTCACCACTGAGCAGGGTGGCAATCGAAGCTTTCTTT